The 5 T cell receptor beta chains given below trace back to one sample, sequenced in a study of blood T cell repertoires in COVID-19. Data came from immunoSEQ multiplex PCR; TCRdb stores just in-frame clones and leaves some out. The sample lists about 110,000 clones; about 89% were seen once. The material sequenced was peripheral blood. These TCRs come from a woman under 40 with acute or convalescent COVID-19.

The J gene is TRBJ2-3, the V gene TRBV6-5; a weak D match, TRBD2 (5 bases). Germline V gene sequence: CDR1 MNHEY, CDR2 SVGAGI. This CDR3 comprises 11 residues. Between the trimmed V and J ends, which lost 7 bases and 5 bases, there was a span of 7 bases. As DNA, the CDR3 is TGTGCCAGCAATCGGGGAGATACGCAGTATTTT. Encoded protein: CASNRGDTQYF.

V is TRBV19 and J is TRBJ1-2; no clear D. In germline, CDR1 is LNHDA, CDR2 SQIVND (reference sequence). This CDR3 is 12 amino acids long. V was trimmed by 8 bases and J by 8 bases, leaving 15 bases between them. CDR3 region: CASESSGKGYTF. CDR3 in DNA: TGTGCCAGTGAGTCTTCGGGGAAAGGCTACACCTTC.

The chain joins TRBV7-2 to TRBJ1-3; possibly TRBD1 for D (6 bases). V was trimmed by 6 bases and J by 4 bases, leaving 16 bases between them. This CDR3 region has 15 residues. Germline V gene data show CDR1 as SGHTA and CDR2 as FQGNSA. The CDR3 here is CASSSSGVYGNTIYF. Written as DNA, the CDR3 is TGTGCCAGCAGTTCCTCAGGGGTATACGGAAACACCATATATTTT.

The chain joins TRBV29-1 to TRBJ1-1; D uncertain. The V end lost 6 bases, the J end lost 1 base, and 6 bases lay between the germline ends. The V gene's germline CDR1 is SQVTM and CDR2 ANQGSEA. CDR3 length: 11 residues. The DNA for the CDR3 is TGCAGCGTACCTAGGAACACTGAAGCTTTCTTT. Protein: CSVPRNTEAFF.

The chain joins TRBV5-4 to TRBJ2-2; D is perhaps TRBD2 (6 bases). Germline-derived CDR1 and CDR2 are SGHNT and YYREEE (reference sequence). This CDR3 comprises 15 residues. V was cut by 5 bases and J by 2 bases, with 13 bases left in between. The CDR3 loop is CASRVTGGNTGELFF. Written as DNA, the CDR3 is TGTGCCAGCAGAGTAACCGGGGGTAACACCGGGGAGCTGTTTTTT.